This TCR beta chain was retrieved from a study of blood T cell repertoires in COVID-19. For the study at large: Whether acute or convalescent, the COVID-19 samples came from the United States, Italy and Spain. Nucleic acid was either cDNA or gDNA, and it came from T cells, B-cell-depleted T cells, or PBMCs.

The CDR3 consists of 14 residues. The V gene lost 6 bases and the J gene lost 2 bases, with 10 bases spanning the gap. The V gene's germline CDR1 is LNHDA and CDR2 SQIVND (reference sequence). As handled by the study authors: Nucleated cell counts were estimated from reference gene primer amplification. Measured with immunoSEQ multiplex PCR; TCRdb has only the in-frame clones, and not every one. D and trimming were read from the DNA, whereas the V and J calls and clone size are those reported in that table. The table has over 150,000 clones, around 83% seen once; the top ten hold 13%. The sequenced sample consisted of peripheral blood. The source of this sequence is a human donor in a cohort sampled during active COVID-19. V and J are TRBV19 and TRBJ1-4; D unresolved. This chain's CDR3 is CASSQVHTNEKLFF. In nucleotides, the CDR3 is TGTGCCAGTAGCCAGGTTCACACTAATGAAAAACTGTTTTTT.